A selection of T cell receptor beta chains follows, all from one sample in a study of blood T cells in healthy people across ages. TCRdb re-analysed the 5' RACE reads in MiXCR, keeping a single row per CDR3 protein. The sample yields around 1,900,000 distinct CDR3 sequences, approximately 39% seen once. Sample: blood. The receptor set was obtained from a human donor in good health. The CDR3 runs from the conserved cysteine through the conserved F or W. The order of the fields is CDR3 protein, V gene, J gene, clone size. A row's size may be missing; if present it is once, few, many or a size class.

cdr3_aa: CSAGGDEQYF
v_call: TRBV29-1
j_call: NA
clone_size: NA

cdr3_aa: CASSFVAGDLNEQYF
v_call: TRBV7-2
j_call: TRBJ2-7
clone_size: NA

cdr3_aa: CASSLDGTGDSPLHF
v_call: TRBV11-2
j_call: TRBJ1-6
clone_size: NA

cdr3_aa: CASSPVQGSSYNEQFF
v_call: TRBV18
j_call: TRBJ2-1
clone_size: few

cdr3_aa: CASSLGTRYYNEQFF
v_call: TRBV7-2
j_call: TRBJ2-1
clone_size: few

cdr3_aa: CASSLDPPGGLWNSPLHF
v_call: TRBV7-8
j_call: TRBJ1-6
clone_size: NA

cdr3_aa: CASSHRDRGFEQYF
v_call: TRBV4-2
j_call: TRBJ2-7
clone_size: NA

cdr3_aa: CSATVGSGGETQYF
v_call: TRBV20-1
j_call: TRBJ2-5
clone_size: NA

cdr3_aa: CSARGRSGGADTQYF
v_call: TRBV20-1
j_call: TRBJ2-3
clone_size: NA

cdr3_aa: CSARGFSGGDTQYF
v_call: TRBV20-1
j_call: TRBJ2-3
clone_size: NA

cdr3_aa: CASSLATGTRGYTF
v_call: TRBV7-2
j_call: TRBJ1-2
clone_size: NA

cdr3_aa: CSVFLSGVGTEAFF
v_call: TRBV29-1
j_call: TRBJ1-1
clone_size: NA

cdr3_aa: CASSFFESRWEETQYF
v_call: TRBV28
j_call: NA
clone_size: NA

cdr3_aa: CASRNLTGADTQYF
v_call: TRBV6-4
j_call: TRBJ2-3
clone_size: NA

cdr3_aa: CSAPDRSHEQYF
v_call: TRBV20-1
j_call: TRBJ2-7
clone_size: NA

cdr3_aa: CASSLVRGEVTEAFF
v_call: TRBV5-1
j_call: TRBJ1-1
clone_size: NA

cdr3_aa: CATSNSPRAVNYGYTF
v_call: TRBV15
j_call: TRBJ1-2
clone_size: NA

cdr3_aa: CASSPRVLAGGRTDTQYF
v_call: TRBV7-2
j_call: TRBJ2-3
clone_size: NA

cdr3_aa: CSADGGGAWNEQYF
v_call: TRBV20-1
j_call: TRBJ2-4
clone_size: once

cdr3_aa: CASSEALLTLSSYNEQFF
v_call: TRBV2
j_call: TRBJ2-1
clone_size: NA

cdr3_aa: CASSQPRTVGNEQFF
v_call: TRBV7-9
j_call: TRBJ2-1
clone_size: NA

cdr3_aa: CASSYPGAAETQYF
v_call: TRBV6-6
j_call: NA
clone_size: few

cdr3_aa: CSASETRGRTEAFF
v_call: TRBV20-1
j_call: TRBJ1-1
clone_size: NA

cdr3_aa: CASSVLTGPGELFF
v_call: TRBV9
j_call: TRBJ2-2
clone_size: NA

cdr3_aa: CASSQGSGGAETNYGYTF
v_call: TRBV4-2
j_call: TRBJ1-2
clone_size: NA

cdr3_aa: CASSLFRTEQYF
v_call: TRBV5-1
j_call: TRBJ2-7
clone_size: few

cdr3_aa: CASFEGQGNYSEQFF
v_call: TRBV12-3/TRBV12-4
j_call: TRBJ2-1
clone_size: NA

cdr3_aa: CASSLRPGQQPQHF
v_call: TRBV5-1
j_call: TRBJ1-5
clone_size: once

cdr3_aa: CAISGTGRNEQFF
v_call: TRBV10-3
j_call: TRBJ2-1
clone_size: NA

cdr3_aa: CSGGEVNTEAFF
v_call: TRBV20-1
j_call: TRBJ1-1
clone_size: once

cdr3_aa: CASSLRGNMNTEAFF
v_call: TRBV5-1
j_call: TRBJ1-1
clone_size: few

cdr3_aa: CSAPRTSSYEQYF
v_call: TRBV20-1
j_call: TRBJ2-7
clone_size: NA

cdr3_aa: CSARDSRYEKLFF
v_call: TRBV29-1
j_call: TRBJ1-4
clone_size: NA

cdr3_aa: CAWVGTDNSPLHF
v_call: TRBV30
j_call: TRBJ1-6
clone_size: NA

cdr3_aa: CASSYTGPLNEKQFF
v_call: TRBV7-9
j_call: TRBJ1-4
clone_size: NA

cdr3_aa: CASRRTVNNEKLFF
v_call: TRBV6-2/TRBV6-3
j_call: TRBJ1-4
clone_size: NA

cdr3_aa: CASSYYVGDGYTF
v_call: TRBV6-5
j_call: TRBJ1-2
clone_size: NA

cdr3_aa: CASSQGGVVDNGYTF
v_call: TRBV4-3
j_call: TRBJ1-2
clone_size: NA